This T cell receptor (beta chain) comes out of a study of T cell repertoires in cytomegalovirus infection. Overall study context: Matching HLA type and CMV infection were both indicated by public TCR beta signatures. Study observations and caveats: People with CMV and the relevant HLA were identified by cumulative public TCR beta family frequency.

Points on this clonotype: Its target is not known.

Using its own MiXCR run on the reads, TCRdb lists one record per CDR3 protein. The table has about 920,000 distinct CDR3 sequences, 30% to 40% seen once. Germline V gene data show CDR1 as MNHEY and CDR2 as SVGAGI. The CDR3 runs to 16 residues. V was clipped by 2 bases and J by 1 base; unmatched bases: 4. The V call is TRBV6-5, the J call TRBJ2-3, with 9 bases identical to TRBD2. The sample was cultured CD8+ T cells from PBMCs, taken from culture after CMV antigen stimulation. This clonotype was obtained from a human donor in good health (CMV status not recorded). Some clones in this sample may be carry-over from other donors' samples. CDR3 in amino acids: CASSYLPSGGTDTQYF. The CDR3 nucleotides read TGTGCCAGCAGTTACCTGCCTAGCGGGGGCACAGATACGCAGTATTTT.